The sequence of this TCR beta chain was determined in a study of beta chain features in type 1 diabetes. This clone was picked up many times. This CDR3 comprises 15 residues. Trimming removed 3 bases at V and 2 bases at J, with 12 bases between. Germline V gene data show CDR1 as ENHRY and CDR2 as SYGVKD. cDNA synthesis used the whole RNA isolate, giving expressed TCRB sequences. Profiled with immunoSEQ multiplex PCR; TCRdb holds only in-frame clones, not every one. Among around 500,000 clones listed, over 9.5% were seen once. This TCR was recovered from a woman aged 18-35 years in good health. The J gene is TRBJ2-3, the V gene TRBV10-3; no reliable D call. The sample consisted of naive CD4+ T cells from blood. CDR3 nucleotide sequence: TGTGCCATCAGTGAAGTGGAACGAAACACAGATACGCAGTATTTT. This translates into CAISEVERNTDTQYF.